Following are 14 T cell receptor beta chains from one sample sequenced in a study of STAT5B mutations in CD4+ large granular lymphocyte leukemia. TCRdb's table, derived via immunoSEQ multiplex PCR, lists solely in-frame clones and lacks some. Of more than 25,000 clones listed, about 76% are singletons. The source material was CD4+ T cells from blood buffy coats. Receptor source: a human donor in good health.

The chain uses TRBV7-2 and TRBJ2-3; D gene unclear. CDR3 length: 12 residues. CDR1 is SGHTA, CDR2 FQGNSA, per germline. Trimming removed 7 bases at V and 3 bases at J, with 8 bases between. CDR3 sequence (DNA): TGTGCCAGCAATCTAGGAACAGATACGCAGTATTTT. It is translated as CASNLGTDTQYF.

The V call is TRBV7-6, the J call TRBJ2-5; 12 bases are a match to TRBD2. The CDR3 extends over 17 amino acids. V dropped 1 base and J dropped 6; count of bases not matched to a gene: 9. Per the germline V gene, CDR1 is SGHVS and CDR2 is FNYEAQ. The CDR3 loop is CASSLGRLAGERKTQYF. Here the CDR3 DNA reads TGTGCCAGCAGCTTAGGGAGACTAGCGGGAGAACGAAAGACCCAGTACTTC.

This clone was counted between two and nine times. The J gene is TRBJ2-7, the V gene TRBV5-4; D ambiguous. Germline CDR1 reads SGHNT; CDR2 reads YYREEE (reference sequence). The CDR3 runs to 15 residues. The V end lost 2 bases, the J end lost 0 bases, and 12 bases lay between the germline ends. CDR3: CASSLIGHGSYEQYV. The DNA of the CDR3 is TGTGCCAGCAGCTTAATTGGGCATGGCTCCTACGAGCAGTACGTC.

J is TRBJ2-3 and V is TRBV7-9; D ambiguous. Germline lookup yields CDR1 SEHNR and CDR2 FQNEAQ (reference sequence). The CDR3 is 16 amino acids. Trimming removed 1 base at V and 0 bases at J, with 11 bases between. The CDR3 reads CASSLVLQSSTDTQYF. DNA of the CDR3: TGTGCCAGCAGCTTAGTATTACAGTCTAGCACAGATACGCAGTATTTT.

The gene calls are TRBV2 and TRBJ2-1; D perhaps matches TRBD2 (5 bases). V was trimmed by 6 bases and J by 5 bases, leaving 20 bases between them. Germline V gene data show CDR1 as SNHLY and CDR2 as FYNNEI. The CDR3 length is 16 residues. CDR3 sequence (DNA): TGTGCCAGCAGGGACCCCGTTCTCGCGGGTAACAATGAGCAGTTCTTC. Translation gives CASRDPVLAGNNEQFF.

This clone was observed a few times. This chain uses TRBV10-1 with TRBJ2-1; D could derive from TRBD1 or TRBD2 (5 bases each). Germline loops: CDR1 WNHNN, CDR2 SYGVQD (reference sequence). The CDR3 contains 14 residues. V lost 4 bases to trimming and J lost 4 bases, with 11 bases between them. The CDR3 DNA sequence: TGCGCCAGCAGTGGGGCAGGGACGTACAATGAGCAGTTCTTC. Protein product: CASSGAGTYNEQFF.

This chain uses TRBV19 with TRBJ2-3; 9 bases agree with TRBD2. Germline CDR1 reads LNHDA; CDR2 reads SQIVND (reference sequence). The CDR3 totals 17 residues. Trimming at V came to 5 bases and at J to 0 bases, leaving 9 bases not matched to a gene. The CDR3 spells CASSGSSGRASTDTQYF. For the CDR3, the DNA is TGTGCCAGTAGTGGAAGTAGCGGGAGAGCGAGCACAGATACGCAGTATTTT.

J is TRBJ2-1 and V is TRBV6-4; weak D call: TRBD2 (6 bases). The CDR3 is made up of 14 amino acids. The germline V gene encodes CDR1 MRHNA and CDR2 SNTAGT. Trimming left V 5 bases short and J 5 bases short, with 13 bases between. The CDR3 protein is CASSRSLADNEQFF. CDR3 nucleotides: TGTGCCAGCAGTCGATCGTTAGCGGACAATGAGCAGTTCTTC.

The chain joins TRBV6-6 to TRBJ1-2; D might be TRBD1 (6 bases). In germline, CDR1 is MNHNY, CDR2 SVGAGI (reference sequence). V lost 6 bases to trimming and J lost 8 bases, with 16 bases between them. The CDR3 contains 13 residues. Here the CDR3 reads CASREPGAGGYTF. The DNA for the CDR3 is TGTGCCAGCAGGGAACCGGGGGCTGGCGGCTACACCTTC.

The chain carries TRBV28 and TRBJ2-3; D is unresolved. Germline V lookup: CDR1 MDHEN, CDR2 SYDVKM. The CDR3 extends over 12 amino acids. Trimming left V 5 bases short and J 0 bases short, with 3 bases between. In nucleotides, the CDR3 is TGTGCCAGCAGTCGGAGCACAGATACGCAGTATTTT. The encoded protein is CASSRSTDTQYF.

This clone was seen a single time. The gene calls are TRBV5-4 and TRBJ1-2; D unresolved. V lost 2 bases, J lost 0 bases, and 8 bases lay in between. The CDR3 runs to 14 residues. Germline V gene data show CDR1 as SGHNT and CDR2 as YYREEE (reference sequence). This CDR3 reads CASSLDGANYGYTF. The CDR3 bases are TGTGCCAGCAGCTTAGACGGCGCTAACTATGGCTACACCTTC.

This clone has only one observation. The CDR3 DNA reads TGCGCCAGCCGCCAGGGGGTGGTTCAGGAGACCCAGTACTTC. Amino acid sequence: CASRQGVVQETQYF. The chain uses TRBV5-1 and TRBJ2-5, with TRBD1 identical over 7 bases. Trimming at V came to 7 bases and at J to 5 bases, leaving 11 bases not matched to a gene. The CDR3 covers 14 residues. The germline V gene has CDR1 SGHRS and CDR2 YFSETQ.

V and J are TRBV19 and TRBJ1-3, with D possibly matching TRBD1 (5 bases). The length of the CDR3 is 13 residues. CDR1 and CDR2 (germline): LNHDA, SQIVND (reference sequence). CDR3 region: CDLGQGVGNTIYF. The CDR3 DNA follows: TGTGACCTTGGGCAGGGAGTAGGAAACACCATATATTTT.

This chain joins TRBV10-1 and TRBJ1-5; D unclear. V lost 4 bases to trimming and J lost 3 bases, with 7 bases between them. This CDR3 has 13 amino acids. Germline V gives CDR1 WNHNN, CDR2 SYGVQD (reference sequence). The CDR3 here is CASSAADNQPQHF. The CDR3 DNA reads TGCGCCAGCAGTGCGGCAGACAATCAGCCCCAGCATTTT.